This TCR beta chain was obtained from a study of blood T cell repertoires in COVID-19 (dated by TCRdb to between 2020 and 2021). For context, the study as a whole: The collaborator samples originated in the United States, Italy and Spain and spanned the acute and convalescent phases of COVID-19. The prospective study material was composed of cDNA or gDNA derived from T cells, B-cell-depleted T cells, or PBMCs. Deeply sampled blood TCRbeta repertoires from subjects exposed to, actively infected with, or recovered from COVID-19 were included in the dataset. The repertoires were released in a freely available public database meant as a resource for research on the immune response to SARS-CoV-2. The samples were drawn from the first 160 participants of the ongoing ImmuneRACE study and from some 1,300 subjects provided by 6 global collaborators. A de-identified subject ID, COVID-19 status, age in years and sex were almost always included in the sample metadata. Where available, HLA class I and class II types were taken from metadata supplied by the sample provider and were not determined by assay-based typing. The paper's findings and limits, for the study overall: How much clinical and demographic metadata was included differed by source and by participant, and the metadata was provided uncurated.

CDR1 LNHNV and CDR2 YYDKDF were looked up in the germline V gene (reference sequence). The CDR3 sequence holds 16 residues, the cysteine and phenylalanine included. Just CDR3 DNA is preserved here, 48 bases in frame from base 1. Trimming takes 1 base off V and 2 bases off J; junction bases not matched to a gene: 6. One collaborating source in Seattle enrolled patients during active infection and followed them longitudinally through the course of disease. Each collaborating institution followed its own protocols to collect whole blood in K2EDTA tubes. For TCRbeta analysis, collaborators shipped samples in one of three forms: frozen whole blood, isolated PBMCs, or DNA extracted from either of those sample types. The immunoSEQ Assay, a bias-controlled multiplex PCR, was used to amplify TCRbeta CDR3 regions from genomic DNA. The paper's data handling went like this. Within the assay, amplification of reference gene primers was used to estimate how many nucleated cells each sample contained. Sequence reads were collapsed and filtered to measure the absolute abundance of every unique TCRbeta CDR3 rearrangement. Productive Simpson clonality was computed per sample as the square root of Simpson's diversity index over productive rearrangements. TCRdb's version of the immuneACCESS table is confined to in-frame rearrangements and falls short of the full clone set. An unresolved V gene accounts for under half of the shortfall where checked; the remainder is of unknown origin. V, J and clone size are those of that table, while D and trimming were read from the DNA. Here the sample has 150,000 to 200,000 clones; approximately 86% occur a single time. The ten most abundant clones make up 7% of the sample.

With regard to this clone: Its antigen is not yet known. Within one base of it there is no much larger clone, and no base qualities were kept.

The sequence links TRBV15 to TRBJ1-2; TRBD1 agrees with 8 junctional bases. The receptor's source is a woman in her forties with COVID-19, enrolled during active disease. Sequenced material: peripheral blood. The CDR3 region has the sequence CATSRVPTGGNYGYTF. The sequenced DNA: TGTGCCACCAGCAGAGTCCCCACAGGGGGGAACTATGGCTACACCTTC.